The T cell receptor (beta chain) under discussion was sequenced for a study of blood T cell repertoires in COVID-19 (dated by TCRdb to the early 2020s). Notes on the research overall: Samples covering the acute and convalescent phases of COVID-19 were provided by collaborators in the United States, Italy and Spain. The material from the prospective study consisted of cDNA or gDNA derived from T cells, B-cell-depleted T cells, or PBMCs. Subjects who had been exposed to COVID-19, were actively infected with it, or had recovered from it provided the deeply sampled blood TCRbeta repertoires that made up the dataset. The repertoires were released in a freely available public database meant as a resource for research on the immune response to SARS-CoV-2. The samples were drawn from the first 160 participants of the ongoing ImmuneRACE study and from 1,254 subjects provided by 6 global collaborators. Sample metadata almost always included a de-identified subject ID, COVID-19 status, age in years and sex. Where HLA class I and class II types were available, the types were taken from metadata supplied by the sample provider, not from assay-based typing. On the study overall, not on this receptor specifically: The quantity of clinical and demographic metadata differed by source and by participant and was supplied without curation.

From cysteine to phenylalanine, the CDR3 is 13 amino acids long. Just CDR3 DNA is preserved here, 39 bases in frame from base 1. Taken from the germline V gene (reference sequence), the CDR1 and CDR2 loops are SEHNR and FQNEAQ. V is pared back by 10 bases and J by 4 bases, with 16 bases lying between the germline termini. The collaborating institutions used their own protocols to collect whole blood in K2EDTA tubes. For TCRbeta analysis, collaborators shipped samples in one of three forms: frozen whole blood, isolated PBMCs, or DNA extracted from either of those sample types. On this clone itself: The antigen it recognizes is unknown. One base away there is no much larger clone; base qualities are not given.

The immunoSEQ Assay, a bias-controlled multiplex PCR, was used to amplify TCRbeta CDR3 regions from genomic DNA. For the original study's pipeline: Nucleated cell counts per sample were estimated from amplification of reference gene primers within the assay. To quantify the absolute abundance of each unique TCRbeta CDR3 rearrangement, sequence reads were collapsed and filtered. For each sample, productive Simpson clonality was calculated as the square root of Simpson's diversity index over productive rearrangements. The immuneACCESS repertoire file appears here via TCRdb, limited to in-frame rearrangements. These files lack a portion of the clones; in checked studies, under half of the deficit traces to unresolved V genes, and the cause of the others is not known. Clone size and the V and J calls come from that table; the DNA yielded D and trimming. For this sample there are roughly 250,000 clones; 70% to 80% appear just once. The ten largest clones take up 2.5% to 4% of the sample.

Here the chain combines TRBV7-9 and TRBJ2-5; perhaps TRBD2 is the D gene, with 6 bases matching. The specimen sequenced was peripheral blood. This clonotype was sampled from a woman of 80 years or more with acute or convalescent COVID-19. The CDR3 sequence is CAIIRRGGETQYF. The sequenced DNA is TGTGCCATTATACGGCGGGGAGGAGAGACCCAGTACTTC. The CDR3, completed at both ends by the reference TRBV7-9 and TRBJ2-5 genes, gives the full variable domain DTGVSQNPRHKITKRGQNVTFRCDPISEHNRLYWYRQTLGQGPEFLTYFQNEAQLEKSRLLSDRFSAERPKGSFSTLEIQRTEQGDSAMYLCAIIRRGGETQYFGPGTRLLVL.